The next 25 T cell receptor beta chains were all read from a single sample in a study of beta chain features in type 1 diabetes (dated by TCRdb to 2017 to 2018). Broader findings and caveats from the paper: Type 1 diabetes patients showed a moderate but significant shortening of TCRB CDR3 length in all four CD4+ subsets.

Receptor amplification or capture employed the immunoSEQ multiplex PCR assay. The High Capacity cDNA Reverse Transcription Kit was used to reverse transcribe all of the isolated RNA, meaning that expressed TCRB transcripts were what got sequenced. What TCRdb holds here is the immuneACCESS table cut down to in-frame rearrangements. Part of the clones is not present; checked against another copy, under half of the missing clones reflect an unresolved V gene, and the others are unexplained. The sample data list a few hundred thousand clones, and around 13% of these were observed just once. The ten largest clones represent approximately 0.01% of the sample. No antigen has been assigned to these receptors. Sequenced material: naive CD4+ T cells from blood. The cell subset or site tag for this specimen amounts to: true naive CD4+ T cells. These receptors came from a woman younger than 30 with type 1 diabetes.

This clone was seen a few times. The chain has TRBV4-1 and TRBJ1-5; the D gene is possibly TRBD1 (5 bases). V was shortened by 4 bases and J by 6 bases, with 10 bases between the two germline ends. Germline V gene lookup returns CDR1 MGHRA and CDR2 YSYEKL. The CDR3 has 13 residues. The CDR3 protein is CASSPGGSQPQHF. As DNA, the CDR3 is TGCGCCAGCAGCCCCGGGGGGAGTCAGCCCCAGCATTTT.

With regard to this clone: This specimen includes other DNA sequences encoding the same CDR3. The J gene is TRBJ1-2, the V gene TRBV30; possibly TRBD1 for D (6 bases). Germline V gene data show CDR1 as GTSNPN and CDR2 as SVGIG (reference sequence). Trimming stripped 0 bases from V and 5 bases from J, with 10 bases between. The CDR3 is made up of 13 amino acids. The CDR3 bases are TGTGCCTGGAGTGTCCAAGGGGGATATGGCTACACCTTC. Its translation: CAWSVQGGYGYTF.

This clone was detected only a few times. The CDR3 DNA reads as TGCGCCAGCAGCTCAGCGGCTGGAGAGACCCAGTACTTC. Amino acid sequence: CASSSAAGETQYF. This chain connects TRBV5-1 to TRBJ2-5; weak D call: TRBD2 (5 bases). The V gene's germline CDR1 is SGHRS and CDR2 YFSETQ. The V end was cut by 3 bases, the J end by 4 bases, with 10 bases between. There are 13 residues in the CDR3.

For the CDR3, the DNA is TGTGCCAGCTCACCAGGGACAGAGCCTAACTATGGCTACACCTTC. This encodes CASSPGTEPNYGYTF. The chain recombines TRBV18 with TRBJ1-2; 7 positions agree with TRBD1. Germline trimming cut 2 bases from V and 0 bases from J; bases unmatched to any gene: 3. The germline V gene has CDR1 KGHSH and CDR2 LQKENI. The CDR3 sequence is 15 residues long.

This clone was observed a few times. The V call is TRBV29-1, the J call TRBJ1-2; weak D call: TRBD1 (6 bases). Between the trimmed V and J ends, which lost 4 bases and 3 bases, there was a span of 15 bases. Germline lookup yields CDR1 SQVTM and CDR2 ANQGSEA. The CDR3 loop spans 14 amino acids. CDR3: CSVGVGGRDYGYTF. In nucleotides, the CDR3 is TGCAGCGTTGGGGTCGGGGGGCGCGACTATGGCTACACCTTC.

The genes are TRBV20-1 and TRBJ1-2, with D perhaps TRBD1 (5 bases). CDR3 size: 11 residues. Germline V lookup: CDR1 DFQATT, CDR2 SNEGSKA (reference sequence). Trimming removed 1 base from V and 8 bases from J, with 8 bases in between. CDR3 sequence reads: CSARVSGGYTF. The CDR3 DNA reads as TGCAGTGCTAGAGTCTCAGGGGGCTACACCTTC.

This clone was seen more than once but under ten times. The rearrangement joins TRBV29-1 to TRBJ1-1; 10 nucleotides align to TRBD1. The germline V gene has CDR1 SQVTM and CDR2 ANQGSEA. There are 14 residues in the CDR3. Trimming took 5 bases from V and 3 from J; bases not matched to a gene: 6. The CDR3 protein is CSVSRTGGYTEAFF. DNA for the CDR3: TGCAGCGTTTCTAGGACAGGGGGGTACACTGAAGCTTTCTTT.

This clone has more than one count but fewer than ten. The J gene is TRBJ2-1, the V gene TRBV11-3; TRBD2 agrees at 12 bases. CDR3 length: 15 residues. Germline lookup yields CDR1 SGHNT and CDR2 YENEEA. V shed 2 bases and J 9 bases; nucleotides not matched to a gene: 5. CDR3 loop: CASSLNPTSGSEQFF. In nucleotides, the CDR3 is TGTGCCAGCAGCTTAAACCCGACTAGCGGGAGTGAGCAGTTCTTC.

This clone was seen more than once but under ten times. This chain uses TRBV5-1 with TRBJ2-1; no reliable D call. The CDR3 contains 13 residues. Per germline, CDR1 SGHRS and CDR2 YFSETQ. The V end was cut by 0 bases, the J end by 8 bases, with 9 bases between. The CDR3 DNA sequence: TGCGCCAGCAGCTTGGCCGGCGCGGATGAGCAGTTCTTC. Amino acid sequence: CASSLAGADEQFF.

This chain uses TRBV28 with TRBJ2-5; D may be TRBD2 (5 bases). The DNA end lines up better with TRBJ2-7; the J call may be wrong. Germline V gene data show CDR1 as MDHEN and CDR2 as SYDVKM. The CDR3 spans 14 residues. CDR3 sequence: CASRSGGSPYEQYF. DNA for the CDR3: TGTGCCAGCAGGAGTGGCGGGTCACCCTACGAGCAGTACTTC.

This clone was seen a few times. The V call is TRBV13, the J call TRBJ1-4, with D uncertain. The CDR3 is 12 residues long. CDR1 is PRHDT, CDR2 FYEKMQ, per germline (reference sequence). V was trimmed by 5 bases and J by 10 bases, leaving 11 bases between them. The CDR3 protein is CASSTGLGKLFF. The CDR3 coding sequence is TGTGCCAGCAGCACCGGACTTGGAAAACTGTTTTTT. Full variable domain (outside the CDR3, taken from reference TRBV13 and TRBJ1-4): AAGVIQSPRHLIKEKRETATLKCYPIPRHDTVYWYQQGPGQDPQFLISFYEKMQSDKGSIPDRFSAQQFSDYHSELNMSSLELGDSALYFCASSTGLGKLFFGSGTQLSVL.

This clone turned up a few times. The chain joins TRBV5-1 to TRBJ2-5, with 9 bases identical to TRBD2. The germline V gene has CDR1 SGHRS and CDR2 YFSETQ. J was trimmed by 5 bases and V by 4 bases; bases with no gene match: 9. The CDR3 loop spans 15 amino acids. The CDR3 loop is CASSPRTSVLETQYF. The DNA for the CDR3 is TGCGCCAGCAGCCCTAGGACTAGCGTGTTGGAGACCCAGTACTTC.

V and J are TRBV11-2 and TRBJ2-3; D remains ambiguous. The CDR3 extends over 16 amino acids. Trimming stripped 5 bases from V and 0 bases from J, with 15 bases between. In germline, CDR1 is SGHAT, CDR2 FQNNGV. CDR3 loop: CASSGWSRSSTDTQYF. DNA of the CDR3: TGTGCCAGCAGCGGTTGGAGTCGATCTAGCACAGATACGCAGTATTTT.

The J gene is TRBJ2-1, the V gene TRBV7-9, with D uncertain. V gave up 5 bases and J gave up 6 bases, with 17 bases separating them. Germline V gene data show CDR1 as SEHNR and CDR2 as FQNEAQ (reference sequence). The CDR3 extends over 15 amino acids. The CDR3 nucleotides read TGTGCCAGCAGCCCACGGGTCCCCGCCGCCAATGAGCAGTTCTTC. It yields the protein CASSPRVPAANEQFF.

This clone has a handful of counts. The chain recombines TRBV29-1 with TRBJ2-7; a possible D gene is TRBD1 (6 bases). The CDR3 spans 12 residues. Germline V lookup: CDR1 SQVTM, CDR2 ANQGSEA. Trimming pared 1 base from V and 5 bases from J, leaving 9 bases between. The CDR3 region has the DNA TGCAGCGTTGAAGGCAACAGGGACGAGCAGTACTTC. Translated, it gives CSVEGNRDEQYF.

The chain joins TRBV30 to TRBJ2-5, with D unclear. V lost 0 bases and J 5 bases, leaving 7 bases between the germline ends. The germline CDR1 and CDR2 sequences are GTSNPN and SVGIG (reference sequence). The CDR3 spans 12 residues. CDR3 nucleotides: TGTGCCTGGAGTGTAAGCCTGGAGACCCAGTACTTC. Translated, it gives CAWSVSLETQYF.

The J gene is TRBJ1-6, the V gene TRBV7-2; D call uncertain. The CDR3 runs to 13 residues. Germline values: CDR1 SGHTA, CDR2 FQGNSA. V was pared by 5 bases and J by 10 bases, with 12 bases between. CDR3 amino acids: CASSPGLPSPLHF. The CDR3 nucleotides are TGTGCCAGCAGCCCCGGTCTCCCATCACCCCTCCACTTT.

This clone was seen more than once but under ten times. The V gene is TRBV5-1, the J gene TRBJ2-3, with TRBD2 matching over 8 bases. CDR3 size: 16 residues. The V gene's germline CDR1 is SGHRS and CDR2 YFSETQ. With 0 bases clipped from V and 5 bases from J, the junction kept 8 bases outside the gene matches. CDR3 nucleotide sequence: TGCGCCAGCAGCTTGGCGCCAGCGGGAGTTGGAGATACGCAGTATTTT. Protein sequence: CASSLAPAGVGDTQYF. The entire variable domain, with the rest obtained from reference TRBV5-1 and TRBJ2-3, is as follows: KAGVTQTPRYLIKTRGQQVTLSCSPISGHRSVSWYQQTPGQGLQFLFEYFSETQRNKGNFPGRFSGRQFSNSRSEMNVSTLELGDSALYLCASSLAPAGVGDTQYFGPGTRLTVL.

The V call is TRBV14, the J call TRBJ2-2; D is ambiguous. Trimming cost V 1 base and J 4 bases, with 10 bases left between them. The germline V gene encodes CDR1 SGHDN and CDR2 FVKESK. The CDR3 has 15 amino acids. CDR3: CASSQVPGFTGELFF. CDR3 nucleotides: TGTGCCAGCAGCCAAGTTCCGGGTTTCACCGGGGAGCTGTTTTTT. Drawing the rest from reference TRBV14 and TRBJ2-2, the complete variable domain is EAGVTQFPSHSVIEKGQTVTLRCDPISGHDNLYWYRRVMGKEIKFLLHFVKESKQDESGMPNNRFLAERTGGTYSTLKVQPAELEDSGVYFCASSQVPGFTGELFFGEGSRLTVL.

The chain carries TRBV4-1 and TRBJ2-1; D possibly corresponds to TRBD2 (5 bases). Trimming removed 3 bases at V and 1 base at J, with 13 bases between. The CDR3 length is 16 residues. Per the germline V gene, CDR1 is MGHRA and CDR2 is YSYEKL. The DNA of the CDR3 is TGCGCCAGCAGCCAGGAGCGGCGCGTTTCCTACAATGAGCAGTTCTTC. Protein product: CASSQERRVSYNEQFF.

This chain connects TRBV27 to TRBJ1-5; D gene uncertain. Germline V gene lookup returns CDR1 MNHEY and CDR2 SMNVEV (reference sequence). This CDR3 has 14 amino acids. Trimming removed 4 bases at V and 0 bases at J, with 7 bases between. CDR3: CASSYRYSNQPQHF. The CDR3 DNA reads as TGTGCCAGCAGTTACAGATATAGCAATCAGCCCCAGCATTTT.

The rearrangement uses TRBV29-1 and TRBJ2-1; possibly TRBD2 for D (5 bases). The V and J ends lost 1 base and 6 bases respectively, with 7 bases between them. This CDR3 region has 12 residues. Looked up from germline, CDR1 is SQVTM and CDR2 is ANQGSEA. The CDR3 coding sequence is TGCAGCGTTGAAGGAGAGGGCAATGAGCAGTTCTTC. Translation: CSVEGEGNEQFF.

This rearrangement joins TRBV25-1 to TRBJ2-7; D might be TRBD1 (5 bases). V lost 5 bases and J 6 bases, leaving 11 bases between the germline ends. The CDR3 runs 12 residues. CDR1 is MGHDK, CDR2 SYGVNS, per germline. In DNA, the CDR3 is TGTGCCAGCAGTACCCAGGGTTTCGAGCAGTACTTC. Translating gives CASSTQGFEQYF.

The V call is TRBV9, the J call TRBJ2-2; 10 bases line up with TRBD1. Germline assignment: CDR1 SGDLS and CDR2 YYNGEE. The V gene end was trimmed by 4 bases and the J gene end by 7 bases; junction bases not matched to a gene: 7. This CDR3 contains 15 residues. The CDR3 is CASSPGTGADGELFF. The CDR3 DNA reads as TGTGCCAGCAGCCCAGGGACAGGGGCTGACGGGGAGCTGTTTTTT.

This clone has just a few counts. V usage is TRBV18 and J usage is TRBJ2-5; D is unresolved. The germline gives CDR1 KGHSH, CDR2 LQKENI. Trimming removed 3 bases at V and 7 bases at J, with 15 bases between. The CDR3 length is 14 residues. The CDR3 loop reads CASSPDTSVVTQYF. The CDR3 region has the DNA TGTGCCAGCTCACCCGACACGTCGGTAGTGACCCAGTACTTC.